This paragraph covers one T cell receptor beta chain sequence. This sample was taken from a study of identical twins. TCRdb recomputed calls from the 5' RACE reads with MiXCR, one row per CDR3 protein. The sample contains some 320,000 distinct CDR3 sequences, more than 9% of which appear only once. This same sample was also part of a study on yellow fever vaccine responses in identical twins.

Material for sequencing was CD8+ T cells sorted from blood. This receptor was obtained from a woman in her late teens or twenties in good health.

This CDR3 reads CASSLAGEAGTQYF. The CDR3 DNA is TGTGCCAGCAGTCTAGCGGGAGAGGCGGGTACGCAGTATTTT. V gene TRBV6-1 combines with J gene TRBJ2-3, with 10 nucleotides matching TRBD2. J gave up 8 bases and V 5 bases, and 7 bases lay outside the gene matches. There are 14 residues in the CDR3. Germline assignment: CDR1 MNHNS and CDR2 SASEGT.